Presented here are 13 T cell receptor beta chains from one specimen sequenced in a study of shared clonotypes between healthy human individuals. Profiling relied on immunoSEQ multiplex PCR, and the TCRdb table lists in-frame clones only, not all of them. Of about 1,500,000 clones listed, roughly 96% are singletons. Sequencing was performed on naive CD4+ T cells sorted from blood. Subset: CD45RA+ positively selected. Source of these receptors: a man aged 25-45 years in good health.

V and J are TRBV7-7 and TRBJ2-7; D might be TRBD2 (6 bases). Germline CDR1 is SSHAT and CDR2 is FNYEAQ (reference sequence). The V end lost 0 bases, the J end lost 0 bases, and 9 bases lay between the germline ends. This CDR3 is 15 amino acids long. The CDR3 sequence is CASSLASGSSYEQYF. As DNA, the CDR3 is TGTGCCAGCAGCTTAGCTAGCGGTAGCTCCTACGAGCAGTACTTC.

Notes on this clone: The sample carries other DNA sequences with the same CDR3. The V call is TRBV13, the J call TRBJ2-7; no clear D gene. V lost 0 bases to trimming and J lost 4 bases, with 1 base between them. Germline CDR1 reads PRHDT; CDR2 reads FYEKMQ (reference sequence). The CDR3 runs to 11 residues. In DNA, the CDR3 is TGTGCCAGCAGCTTAGGTTACGAGCAGTACTTC. Its translation is CASSLGYEQYF.

This chain uses TRBV7-9 with TRBJ2-5; D is uncertain. Germline V gene sequence: CDR1 SEHNR, CDR2 FQNEAQ (reference sequence). Trimming stripped 1 base from V and 6 bases from J, with 15 bases between. The CDR3 spans 15 residues. CDR3 DNA sequence: TGTGCCAGCAGCTTAGGGGGTCGGCAGGTACAGACCCAGTACTTC. Protein: CASSLGGRQVQTQYF.

The chain carries TRBV6-5 and TRBJ2-6; D gene uncertain. Between the trimmed V and J ends, which lost 2 bases and 2 bases, there was a span of 7 bases. The CDR3 is 15 residues long. CDR1 is MNHEY and CDR2 is SVGAGI in the germline V gene. The chain's CDR3 is CASSYKRAGANVLTF. Here the CDR3 DNA reads TGTGCCAGCAGTTACAAAAGGGCTGGGGCCAACGTCCTGACTTTC.

The V gene is TRBV28, the J gene TRBJ2-5; TRBD1 is a possible D gene (7 bases). The V end lost 5 bases, the J end lost 6 bases, and 28 bases lay between the germline ends. Germline V CDR1 and CDR2: MDHEN, SYDVKM. The CDR3 has 18 amino acids. The CDR3 is CASSPGPPRGQNVKTQYF. For the CDR3, the DNA is TGTGCCAGCAGTCCTGGCCCTCCGCGGGGACAGAATGTAAAGACCCAGTACTTC.

The gene calls are TRBV11-2 and TRBJ2-5; D might be TRBD2 (5 bases). The CDR3 covers 14 residues. Between the trimmed V and J ends, which lost 5 bases and 2 bases, there was a span of 12 bases. Germline V gene sequence: CDR1 SGHAT, CDR2 FQNNGV. DNA of the CDR3: TGTGCCAGCAGCATCACTAGGCTTCAAGAGACCCAGTACTTC. This codes for CASSITRLQETQYF.

CDR3 sequence: CASSEPPHRGYTF. In DNA, the CDR3 is TGTGCCAGCAGTGAACCTCCCCATCGTGGCTACACCTTC. This chain uses TRBV25-1 with TRBJ1-2, with D uncertain. Between the trimmed V and J ends, which lost 2 bases and 7 bases, there was a span of 11 bases. CDR1 MGHDK and CDR2 SYGVNS come from the germline V gene. The CDR3 has 13 amino acids.

The V call is TRBV27, the J call TRBJ2-7; D not certain. The CDR3 is 13 amino acids. V shed 2 bases and J shed 9 bases, with 14 bases lying between them. CDR1 and CDR2 from the germline V gene are MNHEY and SMNVEV (reference sequence). CDR3 in DNA: TGTGCCAGCAGTTTAGGTTTGGCCCAACGGCAGTACTTC. Residues: CASSLGLAQRQYF.

The chain joins TRBV10-3 to TRBJ2-3, with D perhaps TRBD1 or TRBD2 (5 bases each). The CDR3 has 11 residues. The ends were cut back, 11 bases at V and 6 bases at J, with 12 bases in the middle. The germline CDR1 and CDR2 sequences are ENHRY and SYGVKD. The CDR3: CAAGDGDTQYF. CDR3 nucleotides: TGTGCCGCCGGGGACGGCGATACGCAGTATTTT.

This sequence joins TRBV30 and TRBJ2-4; D is ambiguous. CDR1 and CDR2 (germline): GTSNPN, SVGIG (reference sequence). The CDR3 sequence is 14 residues long. Trimming removed 4 bases from V and 0 bases from J, with 10 bases in between. In DNA form, the CDR3 reads TGTGCCTGGACACGCGGAATAGCCAAAAACATTCAGTACTTC. Its translation: CAWTRGIAKNIQYF.

Comment on this clone: This sample also contains other DNA sequences that code for the same CDR3. This chain uses TRBV2 with TRBJ2-5; 10 bases match TRBD1. CDR3 length: 14 residues. The ends lost 5 bases at V and 4 bases at J; junction bases unmatched: 4. Germline assignment: CDR1 SNHLY and CDR2 FYNNEI. The CDR3, as DNA: TGTGCCAGCAGTAGACGGACAGGGGGAGAGACCCAGTACTTC. The encoded protein is CASSRRTGGETQYF.

This chain connects TRBV11-2 to TRBJ2-3, with TRBD1 matching over 9 bases. The J segment lost 6 bases and the V segment lost 3 bases, leaving 4 bases of the junction unmatched. The CDR3 length is 14 residues. Germline V gene data show CDR1 as SGHAT and CDR2 as FQNNGV. CDR3 sequence: CASSFGTGTDTQYF. The DNA of the CDR3 is TGTGCCAGCAGCTTCGGGACAGGGACCGATACGCAGTATTTT. Full variable domain (rest looked up from reference TRBV11-2 and TRBJ2-3): EAGVAQSPRYKIIEKRQSVAFWCNPISGHATLYWYQQILGQGPKLLIQFQNNGVVDDSQLPKDRFSAERLKGVDSTLKIQPAKLEDSAVYLCASSFGTGTDTQYFGPGTRLTVL.

The gene calls are TRBV29-1 and TRBJ1-5, with TRBD1 matching over 9 bases. The CDR3 totals 13 residues. Trimming took 8 bases from V and 11 from J; bases not matched to a gene: 13. Looked up from germline, CDR1 is SQVTM and CDR2 is ANQGSEA. CDR3 loop: CSWSRDREKAQHF. CDR3 sequence (DNA): TGCAGCTGGAGCCGGGACAGGGAAAAGGCCCAGCATTTT. The complete variable domain, with remaining parts taken from reference TRBV29-1 and TRBJ1-5, reads SAVISQKPSRDICQRGTSLTIQCQVDSQVTMMFWYRQQPGQSLTLIATANQGSEATYESGFVIDKFPISRPNLTFSTLTVSNMSPEDSSIYLCSWSRDREKAQHFGDGTRLSIL.